The 22 T cell receptor beta chains listed next were all sequenced from one sample in a study of blood T cell repertoires in COVID-19. The protocol was immunoSEQ multiplex PCR, while the TCRdb copy is restricted to in-frame clones and leaves out a portion. The data show approximately 150,000 clones, about 87% seen once. Sequenced: peripheral blood. The source is a woman in her fifties or sixties with acute or convalescent COVID-19.

The genes are TRBV13 and TRBJ2-1; weak D call: TRBD1 (6 bases). V lost 6 bases, J lost 8 bases, and 23 bases lay in between. The CDR3 sequence is 16 residues long. Germline CDR1 reads PRHDT; CDR2 reads FYEKMQ (reference sequence). In DNA, the CDR3 is TGTGCCAGCAGAATCAACCGGGACATCCATATAGATGAGCAGTTCTTC. Translated: CASRINRDIHIDEQFF.

The chain uses TRBV5-5 and TRBJ1-1, with 9 bases lining up with TRBD1. Trimming took 4 bases from V and 11 from J; bases not matched to a gene: 9. Germline V CDR1 and CDR2: SGHKS, YYEKEE (reference sequence). The CDR3 is 13 residues long. This CDR3 is CASSRDRAYGAFF. CDR3 DNA sequence: TGTGCCAGCAGCCGGGACAGGGCGTATGGGGCTTTCTTT.

This clone was recorded once. The V call is TRBV19, the J call TRBJ1-2; D unresolved. CDR1 LNHDA and CDR2 SQIVND come from the germline V gene (reference sequence). The CDR3 spans 11 residues. V lost 5 bases and J lost 3, with 4 bases in between. The CDR3 loop reads CASSRDYGYTF. The CDR3 coding sequence is TGTGCCAGTAGTCGGGACTATGGCTACACCTTC.

This CDR3 reads CASSQYLAGLSYNEQFF. The CDR3 DNA follows: TGTGCCAGCAGCCAATATCTAGCGGGGCTATCCTACAATGAGCAGTTCTTC. The chain couples TRBV4-2 to TRBJ2-1, with 9 bases identical to TRBD2. The CDR3 has 17 residues. CDR1 and CDR2 (germline): LGHNA, YNFKEQ. J was trimmed by 1 base and V by 2 bases; bases with no gene match: 6.

This chain uses TRBV11-2 with TRBJ2-7; TRBD1 agrees at 9 bases. In germline, CDR1 is SGHAT, CDR2 FQNNGV. V lost 5 bases, J lost 7 bases, and 9 bases stayed unmatched. The CDR3 consists of 14 residues. The CDR3 DNA follows: TGTGCCAGCAGCCTCTGGACAGGGGAAGGGGAGCAGTACTTC. Its protein is CASSLWTGEGEQYF. The whole variable domain, filled in from reference TRBV11-2 and TRBJ2-7, reads EAGVAQSPRYKIIEKRQSVAFWCNPISGHATLYWYQQILGQGPKLLIQFQNNGVVDDSQLPKDRFSAERLKGVDSTLKIQPAKLEDSAVYLCASSLWTGEGEQYFGPGTRLTVT.

The V gene is TRBV27, the J gene TRBJ1-6, with D unresolved. Trimming cost V 1 base and J 10 bases, with 11 bases left between them. This CDR3 has 14 amino acids. CDR1 is MNHEY, CDR2 SMNVEV, per germline (reference sequence). CDR3 nucleotide sequence: TGTGCCAGCAGTTTATTGGTGGAGGGCTCACCCCTCCACTTT. Translation gives CASSLLVEGSPLHF.

In its sample, this clone was seen once. The chain uses TRBV18 and TRBJ1-1; D is possibly TRBD1 (5 bases). V was cut by 3 bases and J by 0 bases, with 14 bases left in between. Germline V gene sequence: CDR1 KGHSH, CDR2 LQKENI. CDR3 length equals 16 residues. The CDR3 sequence is CASSPNSGSMNTEAFF. CDR3 nucleotide sequence: TGTGCCAGCTCACCGAACTCAGGGTCCATGAACACTGAAGCTTTCTTT.

The CDR3 DNA is TGTGCCAGCAGCTACCGGACTAGCGATCAAGAGACCCAGTACTTC. Encoded protein: CASSYRTSDQETQYF. This chain connects TRBV13 to TRBJ2-5; 9 nucleotides align to TRBD2. Germline V gene data show CDR1 as PRHDT and CDR2 as FYEKMQ (reference sequence). CDR3 size: 15 residues. The V gene end was trimmed by 4 bases and the J gene end by 2 bases; junction bases not matched to a gene: 5. Full variable domain (rest looked up from reference TRBV13 and TRBJ2-5): AAGVIQSPRHLIKEKRETATLKCYPIPRHDTVYWYQQGPGQDPQFLISFYEKMQSDKGSIPDRFSAQQFSDYHSELNMSSLELGDSALYFCASSYRTSDQETQYFGPGTRLLVL.

The rearrangement links TRBV11-2 to TRBJ1-5, with TRBD1 matching over 9 bases. The CDR3 has 15 residues. V lost 4 bases, J lost 7 bases, and 8 bases stayed unmatched. Germline V gene sequence: CDR1 SGHAT, CDR2 FQNNGV. The CDR3 DNA reads as TGTGCCAGCAGCTCCCGGACAGGGGCCCTGCAGCCCCAGCATTTT. Protein product: CASSSRTGALQPQHF.

This sequence joins TRBV5-1 and TRBJ2-2; 7 bases are a match to TRBD1. Germline trimming cut 6 bases from V and 8 bases from J; bases unmatched to any gene: 13. Per germline, CDR1 SGHRS and CDR2 YFSETQ. CDR3 length: 15 amino acids. The CDR3 here is CASTPSARGQGELFF. In DNA form, the CDR3 reads TGCGCCAGCACCCCCTCGGCGAGGGGGCAAGGGGAGCTGTTTTTT.

The V and J genes are TRBV5-1 and TRBJ2-3; D may be TRBD2 (6 bases). From germline, CDR1 is SGHRS and CDR2 YFSETQ. Trimming removed 3 bases from V and 7 bases from J, with 15 bases in between. This CDR3 is 14 amino acids long. The CDR3 protein is CASSYRDSDYTQYF. CDR3 sequence (DNA): TGCGCCAGCAGCTACCGGGACTCAGATTATACGCAGTATTTT.

The V and J genes are TRBV30 and TRBJ2-1, with a tentative D call TRBD1 (5 bases). The V end lost 2 bases, the J end lost 10 bases, and 15 bases lay between the germline ends. Germline values: CDR1 GTSNPN, CDR2 SVGIG (reference sequence). The CDR3 spans 13 residues. The CDR3 protein is CAWSQQVRREQFF. DNA for the CDR3: TGTGCCTGGAGTCAACAGGTCCGTCGGGAGCAGTTCTTC.

This chain connects TRBV24-1 to TRBJ2-7, with D perhaps TRBD1 (6 bases). V was clipped by 7 bases and J by 2 bases, with 14 bases between them. CDR1 is KGHDR and CDR2 is SFDVKD in the germline V gene. This CDR3 contains 14 residues. Here the CDR3 reads CATSPAGAAYEQYF. CDR3 in DNA: TGTGCCACCAGCCCTGCAGGGGCGGCCTACGAGCAGTACTTC.

This chain's CDR3 is CASSIAGDGYTF. In nucleotides, the CDR3 is TGTGCCAGTAGTATCGCGGGTGATGGCTACACCTTC. This sequence joins TRBV19 and TRBJ1-2, with no clear D. CDR3 length: 12 residues. Germline assignment: CDR1 LNHDA and CDR2 SQIVND (reference sequence). Trimming stripped 3 bases from V and 6 bases from J, with 8 bases between.

The chain carries TRBV5-1 and TRBJ1-5, with 7 bases identical to TRBD1. Germline CDR1 is SGHRS and CDR2 is YFSETQ. Trimming at V came to 4 bases and at J to 0 bases, leaving 4 bases not matched to a gene. The CDR3 is 15 residues long. CDR3 DNA sequence: TGCGCCAGCAGCAAGGGGGCTTCTAGCAATCAGCCCCAGCATTTT. This encodes CASSKGASSNQPQHF.

The gene calls are TRBV5-4 and TRBJ2-5, with TRBD2 matching over 14 bases. V shed 4 bases, J shed 2 bases, and the junction held 7 bases outside the gene matches. Per germline, CDR1 SGHNT and CDR2 YYREEE (reference sequence). The CDR3 runs 17 residues. The CDR3 protein is CASSPRGLAGEQETQYF. CDR3 DNA sequence: TGTGCCAGCAGCCCGAGGGGACTAGCGGGGGAACAAGAGACCCAGTACTTC.

The chain employs TRBV6-5 and TRBJ2-3; D uncertain. Trimming took 2 bases from V and 4 from J, leaving 7 bases between them. Germline CDR1 reads MNHEY; CDR2 reads SVGAGI. There are 13 residues in the CDR3. The CDR3 loop reads CASSYLSADTQYF. In nucleotides, the CDR3 is TGTGCCAGCAGTTACCTGAGCGCAGATACGCAGTATTTT.

V usage is TRBV11-3 and J usage is TRBJ2-7, with D perhaps matching TRBD2 (5 bases). V dropped 5 bases and J dropped 6 bases, with 14 bases sitting between them. The CDR3 covers 13 residues. Germline values: CDR1 SGHNT, CDR2 YENEEA. Here the CDR3 DNA reads TGTGCCAGCAGCCGTGGTGGGAGCCTCGAGCAGTACTTC. This encodes CASSRGGSLEQYF.

The chain joins TRBV9 to TRBJ2-2; TRBD1 aligns across 12 bases. V was pared by 4 bases and J by 3 bases, with 7 bases of the junction left unmatched. Germline CDR1 is SGDLS and CDR2 is YYNGEE. This CDR3 is 17 amino acids long. The CDR3 sequence is CASSYRDRGPYTGELFF. The CDR3 DNA sequence: TGTGCCAGCAGCTACCGGGACAGGGGGCCCTACACCGGGGAGCTGTTTTTT.

This clone is a singleton in its sample. This chain uses TRBV30 with TRBJ2-7, with TRBD2 identical over 8 bases. CDR3 length: 13 amino acids. Germline values: CDR1 GTSNPN, CDR2 SVGIG (reference sequence). The V and J ends lost 0 bases and 7 bases, in that order; junction bases with no gene match: 5. The CDR3 loop is CAWSVPGTREQYF. CDR3 bases: TGTGCCTGGAGTGTTCCAGGGACTAGGGAGCAGTACTTC.

CDR3 in DNA: TGCAGCGGTATCCTTGGACAGGGAAGCACGGCCTACGAGCAGTACTTC. Protein: CSGILGQGSTAYEQYF. V is TRBV29-1 and J is TRBJ2-7; 8 bases line up with TRBD1. The CDR3 runs 16 residues. Germline V lookup: CDR1 SQVTM, CDR2 ANQGSEA. With V trimmed by 7 bases and J by 2 bases, 16 bases remained unmatched.

J is TRBJ2-1 and V is TRBV27, with 9 bases matching TRBD2. V gave up 6 bases and J gave up 8 bases; unmatched junction bases: 17. Germline assignment: CDR1 MNHEY and CDR2 SMNVEV (reference sequence). This CDR3 has 17 amino acids. The chain's CDR3 is CASREGGAGGPVDEQFF. The CDR3 bases are TGTGCCAGCAGAGAAGGGGGCGCGGGAGGGCCAGTGGATGAGCAGTTCTTC.